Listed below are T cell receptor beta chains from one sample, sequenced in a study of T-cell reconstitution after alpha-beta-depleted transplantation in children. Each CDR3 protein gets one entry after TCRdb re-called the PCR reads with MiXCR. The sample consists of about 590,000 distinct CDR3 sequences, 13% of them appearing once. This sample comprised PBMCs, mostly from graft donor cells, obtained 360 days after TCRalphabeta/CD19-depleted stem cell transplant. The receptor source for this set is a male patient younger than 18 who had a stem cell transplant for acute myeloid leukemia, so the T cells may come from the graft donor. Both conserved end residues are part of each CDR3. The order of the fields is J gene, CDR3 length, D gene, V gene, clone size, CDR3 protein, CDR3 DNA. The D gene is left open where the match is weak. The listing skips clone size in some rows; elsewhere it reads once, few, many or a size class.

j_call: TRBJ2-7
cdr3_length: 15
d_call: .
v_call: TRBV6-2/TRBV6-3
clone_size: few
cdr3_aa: CASSTWTAGRYEQYF
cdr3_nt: TGTGCCAGCAGTACCTGGACGGCTGGTCGCTACGAGCAGTACTTC

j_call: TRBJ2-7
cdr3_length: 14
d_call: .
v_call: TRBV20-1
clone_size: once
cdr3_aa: CSARRDASYYEQYF
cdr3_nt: TGCAGTGCTAGAAGGGATGCCTCCTACTACGAGCAGTACTTC

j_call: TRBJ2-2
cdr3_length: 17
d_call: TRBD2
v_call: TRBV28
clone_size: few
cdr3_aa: CASSLPLLAGGTGELFF
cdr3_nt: TGTGCCAGCAGCCTCCCCCTACTAGCGGGAGGTACCGGGGAGCTGTTTTTT

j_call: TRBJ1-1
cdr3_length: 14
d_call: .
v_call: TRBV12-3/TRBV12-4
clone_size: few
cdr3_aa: CASSFLQENTEAFF
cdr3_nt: TGTGCCAGCAGTTTCTTACAGGAGAACACTGAAGCTTTCTTT

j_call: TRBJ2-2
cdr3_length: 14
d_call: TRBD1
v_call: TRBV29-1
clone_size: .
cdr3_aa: CSVGQGVNTGELFF
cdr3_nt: TGCAGCGTTGGGCAGGGGGTGAACACCGGGGAGCTGTTTTTT

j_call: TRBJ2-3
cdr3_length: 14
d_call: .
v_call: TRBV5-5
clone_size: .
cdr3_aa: CASSGSTTTDTQYF
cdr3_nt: TGTGCCAGCAGCGGGTCCACGACCACAGATACGCAGTATTTT

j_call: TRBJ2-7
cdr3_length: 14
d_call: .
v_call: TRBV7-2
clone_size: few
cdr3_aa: CASSPVSGRYEQYF
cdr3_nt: TGTGCCAGCAGCCCGGTGAGCGGGCGCTACGAGCAGTACTTC

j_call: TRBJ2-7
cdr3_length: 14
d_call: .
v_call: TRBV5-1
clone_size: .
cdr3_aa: CASSLGGAAGEQYF
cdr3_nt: TGCGCCAGCAGCTTGGGCGGGGCTGCGGGAGAGCAGTACTTC

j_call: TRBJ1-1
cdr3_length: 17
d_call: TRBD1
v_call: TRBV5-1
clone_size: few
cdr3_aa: CASSLPRGRRWNTEAFF
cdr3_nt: TGCGCCAGCAGCTTGCCGAGGGGGCGCCGTTGGAACACTGAAGCTTTCTTT

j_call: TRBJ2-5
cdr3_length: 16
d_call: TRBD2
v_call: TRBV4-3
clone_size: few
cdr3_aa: CASSQDRAGGRETQYF
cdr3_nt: TGCGCCAGCAGCCAAGATCGAGCGGGAGGGCGGGAGACCCAGTACTTC

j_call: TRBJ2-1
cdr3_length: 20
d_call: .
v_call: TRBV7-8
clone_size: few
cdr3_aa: CASSLVPGKNRPSNRNEQFF
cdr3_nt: TGTGCCAGCAGCTTAGTACCCGGGAAGAACAGACCAAGTAATAGGAATGAGCAGTTCTTC